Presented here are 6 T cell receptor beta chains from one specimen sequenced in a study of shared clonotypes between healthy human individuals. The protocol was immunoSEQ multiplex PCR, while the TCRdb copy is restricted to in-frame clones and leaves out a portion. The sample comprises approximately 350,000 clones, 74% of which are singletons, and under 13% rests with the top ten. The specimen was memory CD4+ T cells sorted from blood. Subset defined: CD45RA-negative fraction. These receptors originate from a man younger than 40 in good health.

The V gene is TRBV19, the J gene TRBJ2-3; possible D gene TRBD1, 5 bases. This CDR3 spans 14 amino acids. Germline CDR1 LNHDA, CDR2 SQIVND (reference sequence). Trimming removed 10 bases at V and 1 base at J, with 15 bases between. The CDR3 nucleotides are TGTGCCACCGGAACAGGATTCCGCACAGATACGCAGTATTTT. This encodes CATGTGFRTDTQYF.

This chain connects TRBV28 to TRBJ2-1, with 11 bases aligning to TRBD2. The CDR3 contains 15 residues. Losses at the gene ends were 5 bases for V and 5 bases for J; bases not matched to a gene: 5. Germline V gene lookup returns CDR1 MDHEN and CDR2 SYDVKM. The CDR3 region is CASSRLAGSDNEQFF. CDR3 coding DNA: TGTGCCAGCAGTCGACTAGCGGGATCGGACAATGAGCAGTTCTTC.

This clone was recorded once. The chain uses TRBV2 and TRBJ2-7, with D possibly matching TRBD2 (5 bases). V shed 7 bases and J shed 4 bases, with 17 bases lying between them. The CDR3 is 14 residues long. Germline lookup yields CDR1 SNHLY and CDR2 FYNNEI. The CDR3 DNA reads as TGTGCCAGCACGGTGCGGGTGACGGGGTACGAGCAGTACTTC. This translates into CASTVRVTGYEQYF.

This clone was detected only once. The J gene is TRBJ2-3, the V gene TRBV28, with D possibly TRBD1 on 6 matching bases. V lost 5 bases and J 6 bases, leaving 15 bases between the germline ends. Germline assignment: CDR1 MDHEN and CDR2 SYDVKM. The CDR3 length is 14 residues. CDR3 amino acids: CASSPDRRRDTQYF. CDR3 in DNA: TGTGCCAGCAGTCCCGACAGGCGCCGGGATACGCAGTATTTT.

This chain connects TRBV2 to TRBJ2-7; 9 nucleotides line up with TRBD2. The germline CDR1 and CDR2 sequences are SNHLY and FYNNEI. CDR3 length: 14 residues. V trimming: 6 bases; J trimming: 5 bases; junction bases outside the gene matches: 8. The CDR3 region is CASRAGTSLDEQYF. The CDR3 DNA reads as TGTGCCAGCAGGGCCGGGACTAGCCTCGACGAGCAGTACTTC.

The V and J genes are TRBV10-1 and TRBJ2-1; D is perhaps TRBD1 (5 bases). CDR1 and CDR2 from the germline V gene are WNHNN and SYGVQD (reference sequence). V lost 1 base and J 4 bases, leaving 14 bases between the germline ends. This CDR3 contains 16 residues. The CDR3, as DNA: TGCGCCAGCAGTGAGTTTCGGCAGGGCCCATACAATGAGCAGTTCTTC. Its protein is CASSEFRQGPYNEQFF.